This T cell receptor beta chain came from a study of shared clonotypes between healthy human individuals. Study observations and caveats: Memory subsets generally showed lower estimated richness than naive subsets.

Naive CD8 cells lacked CD45RO and underwent positive selection for CCR7, leaving out terminally differentiated effector memory CD45RA+ cells. The study drew its donors from healthy HIV-negative adults without recent acute infections or vaccinations. This clone was detected a few times. The antigen is undetermined. Several immunoSEQ 96-well plates shared each subset's DNA, each plate a replicate. Original processing notes: As immunoSEQ supplied junction-only sequences (without quality scores), filtering differed. Clones were sequenced by immunoSEQ multiplex PCR, and TCRdb holds only the in-frame ones, with some missing. That table gives V, J and clone size, and the DNA gave D and trimming. This table holds around 600,000 clones, about 95% found once. The TCR comes from a woman in her 30s in good health. The sample comprised naive CD8+ T cells sorted from blood.

The CDR3 spells CASSSGLAGAEQYF. CDR3 DNA sequence: TGTGCCAGCAGCTCGGGACTAGCGGGAGCCGAGCAGTACTTC. The J gene is TRBJ2-7, the V gene TRBV7-9; 14 bases match TRBD2. Trimming cost V 4 bases and J 6 bases; bases outside gene matches: 2. The CDR3 has 14 amino acids. From germline, CDR1 is SEHNR and CDR2 FQNEAQ (reference sequence).